The next 8 T cell receptor beta chains were all read from a single sample in a study of OX40 agonist ivuxolimab in advanced cancers. The assay was immunoSEQ multiplex PCR, and TCRdb's table has in-frame clones only and misses some. The data hold approximately 39,000 clones, with about three quarters observed a single time. Source: CD4+ or CD8+ T cells sorted from blood, taken in a trial of the OX40 agonist ivuxolimab. The receptors shown here come from an adult with an advanced solid tumor such as melanoma, head and neck, liver or kidney cancer.

This rearrangement joins TRBV6-1 to TRBJ2-7; 7 positions match TRBD1. After removal of 6 bases from V and 4 bases from J, the junction contained 3 bases not matched to a gene. The CDR3 is made up of 12 amino acids. Germline V gives CDR1 MNHNS, CDR2 SASEGT. CDR3 amino acids: CASSGQVYEQYF. The CDR3 DNA reads as TGTGCCAGCAGCGGACAGGTTTACGAGCAGTACTTC.

J is TRBJ2-1 and V is TRBV2; a weak D match, TRBD1 (6 bases). Germline assignment: CDR1 SNHLY and CDR2 FYNNEI. Trimming removed 5 bases at V and 1 base at J, with 12 bases between. This CDR3 has 15 residues. Here the CDR3 reads CASSTTGSSYNEQFF. The CDR3 coding sequence is TGTGCCAGCAGTACGACAGGTTCGTCCTACAATGAGCAGTTCTTC.

The chain links TRBV11-1 to TRBJ2-7, with 13 bases matching TRBD2. After removal of 4 bases from V and 3 bases from J, the junction contained 6 bases not matched to a gene. The CDR3 runs 16 residues. The germline V gene encodes CDR1 SGHAT and CDR2 FQDESV (reference sequence). The CDR3 DNA follows: TGTGCCAGCAGCTCTTGGGGACTAGCGGGATTCTACGAGCAGTACTTC. Encoded protein: CASSSWGLAGFYEQYF. Using reference TRBV11-1 and TRBJ2-7 for the parts outside the CDR3, the full variable domain is EAEVAQSPRYKITEKSQAVAFWCDPISGHATLYWYRQILGQGPELLVQFQDESVVDDSQLPKDRFSAERLKGVDSTLKIQPAELGDSAMYLCASSSWGLAGFYEQYFGPGTRLTVT.

The rearrangement joins TRBV7-9 to TRBJ2-7, with 7 bases that match TRBD1. V trimming: 1 base; J trimming: 5 bases; junction bases outside the gene matches: 8. This CDR3 is built from 15 residues. Germline V gene data show CDR1 as SEHNR and CDR2 as FQNEAQ (reference sequence). CDR3 coding DNA: TGTGCCAGCAGCTTAGTACAGGGGTCCCTCCACGAGCAGTACTTC. As protein: CASSLVQGSLHEQYF.

The V call is TRBV7-2, the J call TRBJ1-2, with D unresolved. The V end was cut by 5 bases, the J end by 6 bases, with 16 bases between. This CDR3 has 14 amino acids. Germline-derived CDR1 and CDR2 are SGHTA and FQGNSA. This chain's CDR3 is CASSLIPDLHGYTF. The CDR3 DNA reads TGTGCCAGCAGCCTAATCCCGGATCTCCATGGCTACACCTTC. Based on the CDR3 plus reference TRBV7-2 and TRBJ1-2, the full variable domain is GAGVSQSPSNKVTEKGKDVELRCDPISGHTALYWYRQSLGQGLEFLIYFQGNSAPDKSGLPSDRFSAERTGGSVSTLTIQRTQQEDSAVYLCASSLIPDLHGYTFGSGTRLTVV.

The V call is TRBV30, the J call TRBJ1-6; 9 nucleotides line up with TRBD1. Germline CDR1 and CDR2: GTSNPN and SVGIG (reference sequence). With V trimmed by 3 bases and J by 6 bases, 0 bases remained unmatched. The CDR3 contains 13 residues. The CDR3 is CAWRTGGNSPLHF. The CDR3 coding sequence is TGTGCCTGGAGGACAGGGGGTAATTCACCCCTCCACTTT.

The chain recombines TRBV7-9 with TRBJ2-1, with 11 bases matching TRBD2. CDR1 and CDR2 from the germline V gene are SEHNR and FQNEAQ (reference sequence). Germline trimming cut 4 bases from V and 4 bases from J; bases unmatched to any gene: 9. The CDR3 is made up of 17 amino acids. The DNA for the CDR3 is TGTGCCAGCAGCTCCCAACTGACTAGCGGGGCGTACAATGAGCAGTTCTTC. Its protein product is CASSSQLTSGAYNEQFF.

V usage is TRBV19 and J usage is TRBJ1-2; D might be TRBD1 (6 bases). The CDR3 runs to 16 residues. Trimming pared 1 base from V and 0 bases from J, leaving 12 bases between. Germline values: CDR1 LNHDA, CDR2 SQIVND (reference sequence). CDR3: CASSIGGAGANYGYTF. The CDR3 coding sequence is TGTGCCAGTAGTATAGGTGGGGCAGGGGCTAACTATGGCTACACCTTC.